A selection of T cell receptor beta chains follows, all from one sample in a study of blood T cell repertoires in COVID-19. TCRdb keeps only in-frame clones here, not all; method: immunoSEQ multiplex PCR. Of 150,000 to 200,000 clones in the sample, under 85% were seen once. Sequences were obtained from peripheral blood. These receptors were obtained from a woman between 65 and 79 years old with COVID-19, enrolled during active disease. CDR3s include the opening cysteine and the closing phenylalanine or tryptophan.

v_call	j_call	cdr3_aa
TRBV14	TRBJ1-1	CASSDQGFNGAEAFF
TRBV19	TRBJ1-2	CASSIGQGHGYTF
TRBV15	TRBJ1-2	CATSRAWNRGENGYTF
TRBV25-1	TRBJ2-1	CASSDARVVDEQFF
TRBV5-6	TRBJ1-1	CASSQPGGHEAFF
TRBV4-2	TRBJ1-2	CASSRSADNDGYTF
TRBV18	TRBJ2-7	CASSTTQYEQYF
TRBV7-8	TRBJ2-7	CASSLPGKDEQYF
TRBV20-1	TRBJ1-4	CSASSSATNEKLFF
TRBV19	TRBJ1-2	CATLDRFYGYTF
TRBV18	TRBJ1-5	CASSPGDRGLPTQHF
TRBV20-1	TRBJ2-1	CSATGNEQFF
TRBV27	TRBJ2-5	CASICLGQGAMYQETQYF
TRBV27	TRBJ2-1	CASSFTIPTRRDIYNEQFF
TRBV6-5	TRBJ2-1	CASRRTGLSDEQFF
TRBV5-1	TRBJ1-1	CASSLLTGLNTEAFF
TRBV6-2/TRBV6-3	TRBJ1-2	CASSWDRSSYNYGYTF
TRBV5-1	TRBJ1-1	CASSLGQGYTEAFF
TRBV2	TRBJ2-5	CASRGTSVETQYF
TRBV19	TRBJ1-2	CASSIGQGSFSNYGYTF
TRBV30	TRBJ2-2	CASVLRGGNTGELFF
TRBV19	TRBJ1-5	CASRGGRWGGNQPQHF
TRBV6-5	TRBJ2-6	CASSYYISGANVLTF
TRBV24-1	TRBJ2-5	CATRGTGGQETQYF
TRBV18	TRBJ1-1	CASSPSLGGLGTEAFF
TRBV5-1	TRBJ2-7	CASSLQGRDYEQYF
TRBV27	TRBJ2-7	CASSFATGESYEQYF
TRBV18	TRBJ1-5	CASSPYKQDLGQPQHF
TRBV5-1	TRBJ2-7	CASSPLPPSPTYEQYF
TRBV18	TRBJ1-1	CASSPAEDTEAFF
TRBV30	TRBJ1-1	CAWRLAGDTEAFF
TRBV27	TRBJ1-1	CASLSGGWNTEAFF
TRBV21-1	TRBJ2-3	CASSKTSGTADTQYF
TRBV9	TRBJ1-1	CASSVLGNRGPENTEAFF
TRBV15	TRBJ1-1	CATSLDRASAFF
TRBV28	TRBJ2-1	CASSRGTSGRYNEQFF
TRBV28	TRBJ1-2	CASSRITNQDGYTF
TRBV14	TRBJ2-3	CASSQEARGPDTQYF
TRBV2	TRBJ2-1	CASRILISAGEQFF
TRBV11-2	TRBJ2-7	CASSYQRGGYEQYF
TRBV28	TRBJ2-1	CASRRDGNEQFF
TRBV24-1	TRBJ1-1	CATSAGAAAFF
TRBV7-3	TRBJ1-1	CASSLTATGPEAFF
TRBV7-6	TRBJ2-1	CASSPEAGGLYNEQFF
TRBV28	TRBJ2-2	CASTGQASPGELFF
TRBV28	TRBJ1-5	CASSLQGYGGQPQHF
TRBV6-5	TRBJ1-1	CASSRGQGGAEAFF
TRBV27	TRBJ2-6	CATRTGGKGRSGANVLTF
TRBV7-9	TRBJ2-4	CASSPRLTHLAKNIQYF
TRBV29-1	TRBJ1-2	CSVENTGYGYTF
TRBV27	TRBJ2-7	CASRLAGTYEQYF
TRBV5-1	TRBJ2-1	CASSMTGAHEQFF